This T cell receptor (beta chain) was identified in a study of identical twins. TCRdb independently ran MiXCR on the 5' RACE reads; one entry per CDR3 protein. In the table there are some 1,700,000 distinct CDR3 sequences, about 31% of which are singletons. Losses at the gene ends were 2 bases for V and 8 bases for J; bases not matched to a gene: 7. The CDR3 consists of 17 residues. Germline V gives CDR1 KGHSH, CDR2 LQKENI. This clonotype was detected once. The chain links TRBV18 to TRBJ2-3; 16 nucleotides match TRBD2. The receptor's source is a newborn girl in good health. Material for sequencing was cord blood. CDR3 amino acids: CASSPSGLAGGPSTQYF. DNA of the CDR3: TGTGCCAGCTCACCATCGGGACTAGCGGGAGGGCCAAGTACGCAGTATTTT.